The 8 T cell receptor beta chains presented below share a single source sample, sequenced in a study of CD4 T cells in relation to SARS-CoV-2 and coronaviruses. Assay: immunoSEQ multiplex PCR; the TCRdb copy retains only in-frame clones and omits some. The sample carries about 36,000 clones, around 80% recorded once. These TCRs' antigens remain unknown. Sequences were obtained from memory CD4+ T cells from PBMCs, cultured in vitro. The receptors derive from an adult with COVID-19.

Only a few counts were recorded for this clone. The chain recombines TRBV19 with TRBJ1-6, with TRBD1 identical over 12 bases. The CDR3 spans 14 residues. Germline V CDR1 and CDR2: LNHDA, SQIVND (reference sequence). Trimming took 7 bases from V and 10 from J; bases not matched to a gene: 5. In DNA form, the CDR3 reads TGTGCCAGTAACTCCGGGACAGGGGGCTCACCCCTCCACTTT. Translation gives CASNSGTGGSPLHF.

CDR3 sequence reads: CASSLQGGGGVTDTQYF. The DNA for the CDR3 is TGTGCCAGCAGCTTACAGGGAGGGGGGGGCGTGACAGATACGCAGTATTTT. V and J are TRBV7-8 and TRBJ2-3; weak D call: TRBD2 (7 bases). Germline loops: CDR1 SGHVS, CDR2 FQNEAQ. The CDR3 has 17 residues. Trimming cost V 2 bases and J 3 bases, with 18 bases left between them.

The chain recombines TRBV4-3 with TRBJ2-1; D ambiguous. There are 15 residues in the CDR3. Trimming stripped 0 bases from V and 6 bases from J, with 12 bases between. CDR1 and CDR2 (germline): LGHNA, YSLEER. The CDR3 DNA reads TGCGCCAGCAGCCAAGATTGGAGTGTCCTCAATGAGCAGTTCTTC. It specifies CASSQDWSVLNEQFF.

The chain links TRBV6-6 to TRBJ2-6; D not certain. The V gene's germline CDR1 is MNHNY and CDR2 SVGAGI (reference sequence). V shed 7 bases and J shed 0 bases, with 10 bases lying between them. This CDR3 is built from 15 residues. The CDR3 sequence is CASTPDISGANVLTF. In DNA form, the CDR3 reads TGTGCCAGCACCCCCGACATCTCTGGGGCCAACGTCCTGACTTTC.

The chain joins TRBV4-2 to TRBJ2-7; tentatively, D is TRBD2 (5 bases). This CDR3 has 17 residues. The V end was cut by 2 bases, the J end by 6 bases, with 23 bases between. Germline V gives CDR1 LGHNA, CDR2 YNFKEQ. The DNA of the CDR3 is TGTGCCAGCAGCCAACGGTACGGACTCTACCCGCCCCCCGAGCAGTACTTC. It specifies CASSQRYGLYPPPEQYF.

In its sample, this clone was seen once. This chain joins TRBV18 and TRBJ2-6; TRBD1 aligns across 7 bases. Trimming removed 5 bases from V and 4 bases from J; junction bases left unmatched: 5. The germline V gene encodes CDR1 KGHSH and CDR2 LQKENI. The CDR3 has 15 residues. The CDR3 DNA sequence: TGTGCCAGCTCATCGACAGGGTCAGGGGCCAACGTCCTGACTTTC. Protein product: CASSSTGSGANVLTF.

This chain uses TRBV11-2 with TRBJ2-3; 8 bases agree with TRBD1. This CDR3 has 16 amino acids. Per the germline V gene, CDR1 is SGHAT and CDR2 is FQNNGV. Unmatched junction bases numbered 6, after V lost 2 bases and J lost 2 bases. The CDR3 loop reads CASSLSGTGFTDTQYF. The CDR3 region has the DNA TGTGCCAGCAGCTTATCCGGGACAGGCTTCACAGATACGCAGTATTTT. The full variable domain, completed using reference TRBV11-2 and TRBJ2-3, is EAGVAQSPRYKIIEKRQSVAFWCNPISGHATLYWYQQILGQGPKLLIQFQNNGVVDDSQLPKDRFSAERLKGVDSTLKIQPAKLEDSAVYLCASSLSGTGFTDTQYFGPGTRLTVL.

This clone has more than one count but fewer than ten. The rearrangement joins TRBV10-3 to TRBJ1-5, with TRBD1 as a possible D gene (6 bases). The V end lost 2 bases, the J end lost 4 bases, and 6 bases lay between the germline ends. Germline assignment: CDR1 ENHRY and CDR2 SYGVKD. This CDR3 has 13 amino acids. For the CDR3, the DNA is TGTGCCATCAGTGAGAGGGGGAATCAGCCCCAGCATTTT. Protein product: CAISERGNQPQHF.